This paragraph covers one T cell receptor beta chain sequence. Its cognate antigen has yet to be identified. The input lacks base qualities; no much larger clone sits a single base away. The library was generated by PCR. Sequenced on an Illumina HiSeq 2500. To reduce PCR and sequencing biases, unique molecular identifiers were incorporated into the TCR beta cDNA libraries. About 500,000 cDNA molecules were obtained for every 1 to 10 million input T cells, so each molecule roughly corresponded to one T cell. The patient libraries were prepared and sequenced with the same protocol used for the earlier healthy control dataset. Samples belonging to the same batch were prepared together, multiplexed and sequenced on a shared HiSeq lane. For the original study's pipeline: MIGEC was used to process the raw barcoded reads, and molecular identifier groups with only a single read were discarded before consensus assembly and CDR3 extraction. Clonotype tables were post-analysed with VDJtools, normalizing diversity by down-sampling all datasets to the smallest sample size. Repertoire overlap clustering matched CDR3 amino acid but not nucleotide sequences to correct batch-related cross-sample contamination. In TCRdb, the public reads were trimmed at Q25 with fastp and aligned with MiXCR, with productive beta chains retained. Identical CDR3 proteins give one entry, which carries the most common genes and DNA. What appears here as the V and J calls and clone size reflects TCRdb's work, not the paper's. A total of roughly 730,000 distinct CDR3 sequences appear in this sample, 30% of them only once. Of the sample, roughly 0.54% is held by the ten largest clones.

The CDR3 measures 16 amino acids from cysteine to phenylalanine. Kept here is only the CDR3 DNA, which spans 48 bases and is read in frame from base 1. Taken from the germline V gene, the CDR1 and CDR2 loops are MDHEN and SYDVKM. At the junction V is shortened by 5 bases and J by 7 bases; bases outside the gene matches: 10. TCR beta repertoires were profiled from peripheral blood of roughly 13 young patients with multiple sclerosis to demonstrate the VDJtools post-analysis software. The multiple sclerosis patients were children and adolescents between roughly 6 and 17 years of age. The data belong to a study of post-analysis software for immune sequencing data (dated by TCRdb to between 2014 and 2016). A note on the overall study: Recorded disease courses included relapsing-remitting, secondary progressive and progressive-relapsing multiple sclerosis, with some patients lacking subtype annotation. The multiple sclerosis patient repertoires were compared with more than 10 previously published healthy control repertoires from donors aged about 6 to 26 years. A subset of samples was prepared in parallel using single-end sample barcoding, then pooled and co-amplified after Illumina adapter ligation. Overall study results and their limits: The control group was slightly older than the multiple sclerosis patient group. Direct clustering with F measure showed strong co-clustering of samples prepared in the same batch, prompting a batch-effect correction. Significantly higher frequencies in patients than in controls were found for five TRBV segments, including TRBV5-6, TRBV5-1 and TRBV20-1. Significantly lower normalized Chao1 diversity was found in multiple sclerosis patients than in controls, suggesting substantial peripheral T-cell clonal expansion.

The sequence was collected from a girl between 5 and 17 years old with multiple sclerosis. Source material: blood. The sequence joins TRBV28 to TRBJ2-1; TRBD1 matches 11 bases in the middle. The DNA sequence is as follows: TGTGCCAGCAGTAATCTCGGGACAGGGGGTGGGAATGAGCAGTTCTTC. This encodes CASSNLGTGGGNEQFF.